This T cell receptor (beta chain) originates from a study of blood T cell repertoires in COVID-19. At the level of the study: The United States, Italy and Spain supplied acute and convalescent COVID-19 samples. The analysed material was cDNA or gDNA that came from T cells, B-cell-depleted T cells, or PBMCs.

Germline V lookup: CDR1 LNHDA, CDR2 SQIVND (reference sequence). The V gene lost 7 bases and the J gene lost 5 bases, with 14 bases spanning the gap. The CDR3 extends over 13 amino acids. Clones were read by immunoSEQ multiplex PCR, and TCRdb kept only the in-frame ones, dropping some. The table records some 240,000 clones, 89% of them present only once. The receptor comes from a man in his fifties or sixties who had recovered from COVID-19. The V gene is TRBV19, the J gene TRBJ2-5; D is perhaps TRBD2 (7 bases). The specimen sequenced was peripheral blood. CDR3 residues: CASTPGGLETQYF. In DNA, the CDR3 is TGTGCCAGTACCCCGGGGGGCTTGGAGACCCAGTACTTC.